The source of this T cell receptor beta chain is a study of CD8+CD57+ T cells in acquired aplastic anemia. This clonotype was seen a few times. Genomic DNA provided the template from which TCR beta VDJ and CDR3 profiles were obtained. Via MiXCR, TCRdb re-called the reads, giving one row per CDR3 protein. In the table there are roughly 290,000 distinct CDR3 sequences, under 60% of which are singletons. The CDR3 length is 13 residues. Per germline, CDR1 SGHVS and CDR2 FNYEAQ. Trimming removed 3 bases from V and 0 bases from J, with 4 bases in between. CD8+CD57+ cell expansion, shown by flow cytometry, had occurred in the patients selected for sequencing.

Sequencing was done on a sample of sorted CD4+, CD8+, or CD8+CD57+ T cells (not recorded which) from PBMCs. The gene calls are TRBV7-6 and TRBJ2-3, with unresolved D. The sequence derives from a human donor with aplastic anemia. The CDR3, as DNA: TGTGCCAGCAGCTTGGGTAGCACAGATACGCAGTATTTT. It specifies CASSLGSTDTQYF. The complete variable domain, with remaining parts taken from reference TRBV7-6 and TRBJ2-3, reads GAGVSQSPRYKVTKRGQDVALRCDPISGHVSLYWYRQALGQGPEFLTYFNYEAQQDKSGLPNDRFSAERPEGSISTLTIQRTEQRDSAMYRCASSLGSTDTQYFGPGTRLTVL.